Sequencing of this TCR beta chain was carried out in a study of blood T cells in healthy people across ages. Study conclusions and caveats: Diversity of TCR beta per million T cells declined in a roughly linear way with age.

A J-beta primer mix and a sample-barcoded 5' primer were used in a second PCR of about 7 to 12 cycles. All cDNA molecules were each tagged by a template-switch adaptor with 12 random nucleotides. From the 5' RACE reads, TCRdb called clonotypes with MiXCR, one entry per CDR3 protein. The sample includes about 1,500,000 distinct CDR3 sequences, about 30% of them seen just once. Trimming at V came to 4 bases and at J to 7 bases, leaving 8 bases not matched to a gene. The CDR3 length is 14 residues. Per the germline V gene, CDR1 is SQVTM and CDR2 is ANQGSEA. This clonotype occurred many times. The antigen is unknown.

The sequence derives from a woman aged 30 to 39 in good health. The sequenced sample was blood. The chain employs TRBV29-1 and TRBJ2-1; TRBD2 agrees at 9 bases. The CDR3 protein is CSVGGGGARNEQFF. The DNA for the CDR3 is TGCAGCGTTGGGGGCGGGGGGGCCAGGAATGAGCAGTTCTTC.